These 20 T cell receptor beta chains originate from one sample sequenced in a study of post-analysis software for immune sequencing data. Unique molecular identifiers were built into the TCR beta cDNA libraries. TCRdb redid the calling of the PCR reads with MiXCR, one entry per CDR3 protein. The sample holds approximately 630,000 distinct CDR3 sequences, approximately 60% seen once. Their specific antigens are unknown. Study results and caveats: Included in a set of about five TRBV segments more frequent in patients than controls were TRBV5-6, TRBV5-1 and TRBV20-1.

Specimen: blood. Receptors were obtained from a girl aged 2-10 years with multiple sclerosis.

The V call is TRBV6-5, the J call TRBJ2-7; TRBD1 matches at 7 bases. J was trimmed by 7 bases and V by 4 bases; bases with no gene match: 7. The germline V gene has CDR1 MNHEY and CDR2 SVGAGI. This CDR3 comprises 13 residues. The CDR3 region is CASSSYRGWEQYF. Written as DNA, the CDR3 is TGTGCCAGCAGTTCGTACAGGGGATGGGAGCAGTACTTC.

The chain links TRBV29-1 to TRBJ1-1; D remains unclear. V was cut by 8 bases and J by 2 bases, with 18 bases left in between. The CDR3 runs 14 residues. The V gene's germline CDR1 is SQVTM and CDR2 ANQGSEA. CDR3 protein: CSIATFRLNTEAFF. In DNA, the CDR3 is TGCAGCATCGCTACCTTCAGGTTAAACACTGAAGCTTTCTTT.

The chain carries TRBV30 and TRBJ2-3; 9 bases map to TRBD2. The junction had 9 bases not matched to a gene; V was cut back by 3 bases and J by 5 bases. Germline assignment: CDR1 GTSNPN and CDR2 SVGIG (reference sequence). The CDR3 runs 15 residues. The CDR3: CAWRVSGRRGDTQYF. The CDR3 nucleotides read TGTGCCTGGAGAGTTAGCGGGAGAAGAGGAGATACGCAGTATTTT.

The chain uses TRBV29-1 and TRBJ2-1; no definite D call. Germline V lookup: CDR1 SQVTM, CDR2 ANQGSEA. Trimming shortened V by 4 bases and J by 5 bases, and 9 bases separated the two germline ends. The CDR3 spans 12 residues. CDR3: CSVGDGNNEQFF. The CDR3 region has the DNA TGCAGCGTTGGGGATGGGAACAATGAGCAGTTCTTC.

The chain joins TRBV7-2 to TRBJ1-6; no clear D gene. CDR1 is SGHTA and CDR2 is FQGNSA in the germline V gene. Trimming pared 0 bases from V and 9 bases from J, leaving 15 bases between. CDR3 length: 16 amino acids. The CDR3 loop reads CASSLAGRRRGSPLHF. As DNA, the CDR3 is TGTGCCAGCAGCTTAGCAGGGAGGAGGCGCGGTTCACCCCTCCACTTT. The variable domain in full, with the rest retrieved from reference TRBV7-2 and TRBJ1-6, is GAGVSQSPSNKVTEKGKDVELRCDPISGHTALYWYRQSLGQGLEFLIYFQGNSAPDKSGLPSDRFSAERTGGSVSTLTIQRTQQEDSAVYLCASSLAGRRRGSPLHFGNGTRLTVT.

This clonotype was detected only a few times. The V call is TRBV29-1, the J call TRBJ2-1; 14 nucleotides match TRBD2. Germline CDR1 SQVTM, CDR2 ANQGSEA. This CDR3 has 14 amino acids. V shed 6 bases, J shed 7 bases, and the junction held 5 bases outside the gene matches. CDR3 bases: TGCAGCGTAACCGGGACTAGCGGGAGTAATGAGCAGTTCTTC. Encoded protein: CSVTGTSGSNEQFF.

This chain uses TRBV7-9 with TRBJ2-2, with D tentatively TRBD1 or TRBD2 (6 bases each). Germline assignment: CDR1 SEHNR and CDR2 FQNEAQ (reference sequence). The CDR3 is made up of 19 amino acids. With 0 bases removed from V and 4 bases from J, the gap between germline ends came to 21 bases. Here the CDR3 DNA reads TGTGCCAGCAGCTTAGCGCGGGACAAGGACCGTCCAGGCACCGGGGAGCTGTTTTTT. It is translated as CASSLARDKDRPGTGELFF.

CDR3 loop: CASSPSSLYGYTF. CDR3 coding DNA: TGTGCCAGCAGCCCCTCCTCCTTGTATGGCTACACCTTC. This chain uses TRBV7-2 with TRBJ1-2; no clear D gene. The V gene's germline CDR1 is SGHTA and CDR2 FQGNSA. The CDR3 length is 13 residues. The V end lost 5 bases, the J end lost 5 bases, and 12 bases lay between the germline ends.

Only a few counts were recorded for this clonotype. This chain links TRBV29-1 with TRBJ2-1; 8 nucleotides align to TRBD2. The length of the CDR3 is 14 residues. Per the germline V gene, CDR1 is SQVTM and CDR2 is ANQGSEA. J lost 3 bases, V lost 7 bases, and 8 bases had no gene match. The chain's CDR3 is CSATWTSSYNEQFF. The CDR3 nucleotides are TGCAGCGCTACCTGGACTAGCAGCTACAATGAGCAGTTCTTC.

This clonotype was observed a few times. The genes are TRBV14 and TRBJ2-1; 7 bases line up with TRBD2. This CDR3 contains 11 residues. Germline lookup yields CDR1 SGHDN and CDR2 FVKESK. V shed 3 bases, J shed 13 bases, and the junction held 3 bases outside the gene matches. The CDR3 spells CASSHGLEQFF. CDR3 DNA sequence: TGTGCCAGCAGCCACGGACTAGAACAGTTCTTC.

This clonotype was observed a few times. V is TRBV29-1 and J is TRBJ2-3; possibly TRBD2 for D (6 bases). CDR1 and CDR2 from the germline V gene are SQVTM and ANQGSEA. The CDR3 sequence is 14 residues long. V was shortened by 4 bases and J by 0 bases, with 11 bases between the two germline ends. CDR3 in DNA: TGCAGCGTTGCGGGGGTGATTAGCACAGATACGCAGTATTTT. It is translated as CSVAGVISTDTQYF.

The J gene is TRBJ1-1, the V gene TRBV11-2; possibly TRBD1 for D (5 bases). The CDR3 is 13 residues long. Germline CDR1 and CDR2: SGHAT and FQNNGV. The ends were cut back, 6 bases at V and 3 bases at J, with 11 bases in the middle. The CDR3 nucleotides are TGTGCCAGCAGTATCGGGGCTCACACTGAAGCTTTCTTT. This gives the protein CASSIGAHTEAFF.

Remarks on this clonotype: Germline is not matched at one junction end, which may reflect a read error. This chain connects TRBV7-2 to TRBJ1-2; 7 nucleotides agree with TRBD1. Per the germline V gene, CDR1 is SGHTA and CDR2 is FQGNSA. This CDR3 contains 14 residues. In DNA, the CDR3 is TGTGCCGGCAGCCCGACCGGACAGGACTATGGCTACACCTTC. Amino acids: CAGSPTGQDYGYTF.

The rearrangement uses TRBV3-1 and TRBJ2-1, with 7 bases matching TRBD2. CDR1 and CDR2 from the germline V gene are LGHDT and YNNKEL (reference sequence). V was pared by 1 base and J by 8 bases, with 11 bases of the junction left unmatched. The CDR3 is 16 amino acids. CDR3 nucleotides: TGTGCCAGCAGCCAAGTACCCAGCGGGACCTTCGATGAGCAGTTCTTC. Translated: CASSQVPSGTFDEQFF.

The CDR3 bases are TGCAGTGCAAATAGCGGGAGGGCCAGAGAGACCCAGTACTTC. This encodes CSANSGRARETQYF. This chain links TRBV20-1 with TRBJ2-5; TRBD2 agrees at 11 bases. There are 14 residues in the CDR3. Germline CDR1 and CDR2: DFQATT and SNEGSKA (reference sequence). The J segment lost 4 bases and the V segment lost 6 bases, leaving 7 bases of the junction unmatched.

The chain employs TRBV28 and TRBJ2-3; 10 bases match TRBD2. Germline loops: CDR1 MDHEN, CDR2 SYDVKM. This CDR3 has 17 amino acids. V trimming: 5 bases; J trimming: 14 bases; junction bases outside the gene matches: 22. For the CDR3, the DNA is TGTGCCAGCAGTGCCTATTATAGCGGGGGGCGCTGGAATGGGTTGTATTTT. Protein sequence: CASSAYYSGGRWNGLYF.

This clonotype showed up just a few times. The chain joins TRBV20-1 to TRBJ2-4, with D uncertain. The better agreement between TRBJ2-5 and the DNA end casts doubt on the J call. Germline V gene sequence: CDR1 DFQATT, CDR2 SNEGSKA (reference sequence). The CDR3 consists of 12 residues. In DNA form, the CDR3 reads TGCAGTGCCGCCCCGCTGGGAGAGACCCAGTACTTC. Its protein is CSAAPLGETQYF.

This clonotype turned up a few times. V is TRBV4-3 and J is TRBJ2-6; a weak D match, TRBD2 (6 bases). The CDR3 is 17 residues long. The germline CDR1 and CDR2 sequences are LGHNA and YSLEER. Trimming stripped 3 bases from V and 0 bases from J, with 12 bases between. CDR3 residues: CASSQAPGGSGANVLTF. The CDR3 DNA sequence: TGCGCCAGCAGCCAGGCTCCCGGGGGCTCTGGGGCCAACGTCCTGACTTTC.

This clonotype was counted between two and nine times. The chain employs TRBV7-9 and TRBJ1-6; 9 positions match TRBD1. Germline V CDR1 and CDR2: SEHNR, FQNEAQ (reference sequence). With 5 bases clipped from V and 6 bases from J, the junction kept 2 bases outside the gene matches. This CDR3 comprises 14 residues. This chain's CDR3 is CASSGQGSNSPLHF. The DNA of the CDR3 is TGTGCCAGCAGCGGACAGGGGAGTAATTCACCCCTCCACTTT. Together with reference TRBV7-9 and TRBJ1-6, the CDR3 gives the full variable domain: DTGVSQNPRHKITKRGQNVTFRCDPISEHNRLYWYRQTLGQGPEFLTYFQNEAQLEKSRLLSDRFSAERPKGSFSTLEIQRTEQGDSAMYLCASSGQGSNSPLHFGNGTRLTVT.

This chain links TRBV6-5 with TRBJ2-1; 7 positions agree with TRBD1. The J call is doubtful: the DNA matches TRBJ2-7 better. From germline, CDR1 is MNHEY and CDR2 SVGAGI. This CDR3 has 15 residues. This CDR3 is CASRTGDSSYNEQYF. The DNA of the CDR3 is TGTGCCAGCAGGACTGGGGACAGCTCCTACAATGAGCAGTACTTC.